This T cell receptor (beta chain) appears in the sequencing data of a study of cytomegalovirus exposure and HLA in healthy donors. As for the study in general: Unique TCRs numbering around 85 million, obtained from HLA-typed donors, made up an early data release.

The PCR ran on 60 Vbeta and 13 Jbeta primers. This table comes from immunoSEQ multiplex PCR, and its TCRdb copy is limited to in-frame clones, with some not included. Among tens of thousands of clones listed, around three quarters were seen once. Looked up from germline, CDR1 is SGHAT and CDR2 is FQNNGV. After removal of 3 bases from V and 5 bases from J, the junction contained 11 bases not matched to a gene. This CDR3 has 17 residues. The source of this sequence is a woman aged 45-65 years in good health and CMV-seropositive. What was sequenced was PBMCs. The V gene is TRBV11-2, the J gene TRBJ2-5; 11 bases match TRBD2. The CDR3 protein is CASSFRNQLAGVETQYF. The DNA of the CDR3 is TGTGCCAGCAGCTTCCGAAACCAACTAGCGGGAGTGGAGACCCAGTACTTC. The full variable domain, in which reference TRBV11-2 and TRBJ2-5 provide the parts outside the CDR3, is EAGVAQSPRYKIIEKRQSVAFWCNPISGHATLYWYQQILGQGPKLLIQFQNNGVVDDSQLPKDRFSAERLKGVDSTLKIQPAKLEDSAVYLCASSFRNQLAGVETQYFGPGTRLLVL.